This T cell receptor beta chain comes out of a study of blood T cells in healthy people across ages. Background on the study: In model experiments, template switching was able to capture about one barcoded beta molecule for every two T cells that were present. Study-level points and caveats: In long-lived donors, naive CD4+ cell counts and diversity exceeded those of aged donors.

A second PCR of 7 to 11 cycles used a sample-barcoded 5' primer and a J-beta primer mix. Each cDNA molecule carried a tag from a template-switch adaptor that contained 12 random nucleotides. All samples yielded 3 million or more CDR3-containing paired-end reads. TCRdb recomputed calls from the 5' RACE reads with MiXCR, one row per CDR3 protein. The sample comprises some 1.4 million distinct CDR3 sequences, approximately 42% of which are singletons, and 7.9% rests with the top ten. A word on this clonotype: Its antigen is undetermined.

V shed 0 bases and J shed 8 bases, with 8 bases lying between them. This CDR3 contains 13 residues. Germline CDR1 MNHEY, CDR2 SMNVEV (reference sequence). This chain uses TRBV27 with TRBJ2-1; D gene uncertain. The clonotype was recovered from a woman between 18 and 29 years old in good health. Sequencing used blood. CDR3 sequence (DNA): TGTGCCAGCAGTTTATCTTCCTGGTATGAGCAGTTCTTC. This codes for CASSLSSWYEQFF.